The 14 T cell receptor beta chains presented below share a single source sample, sequenced in a study of T cell responses to AZD1222 COVID-19 vaccine (dated by TCRdb to about 2021). Preparation of the library involved the immunoSEQ multiplex PCR assay. The clones in this table, taken by TCRdb from immuneACCESS, are in-frame only. Not every clone is retained; where verified, under half of the shortfall comes from an unresolved V gene, and the cause of the rest is unknown. The sample table holds about 150,000 clones, of which roughly 87% were seen once. The biggest ten clones account for under 7% of the sample. The sample's time point, from its label and the paper: about 28 days (+/-7) after the second vaccine dose. The treatment or condition label here, explained by the study, means: meningococcal conjugate vaccine given as trial control. Sequenced material: peripheral blood, taken 28 days after the second dose of the MenACWY control vaccine. The receptors were gathered from an adult who received the MenACWY meningococcal vaccine as a control.

V and J are TRBV6-2 or TRBV6-3 and TRBJ2-7; 9 bases are shared with TRBD1. With V trimmed by 1 base and J by 3 bases, 4 bases remained unmatched. Germline CDR1 MNHEY, CDR2 SVGEGT. The CDR3 is made up of 15 amino acids. CDR3: CASSYLPGQGYEQYF. In nucleotides, the CDR3 is TGTGCCAGCAGTTACTTGCCGGGACAGGGCTACGAGCAGTACTTC.

The rearrangement joins TRBV5-4 to TRBJ2-1; 10 bases are shared with TRBD2. The CDR3 spans 15 residues. The V and J ends lost 4 bases and 4 bases, in that order; junction bases with no gene match: 5. In germline, CDR1 is SGHNT, CDR2 YYREEE (reference sequence). The CDR3 DNA is TGTGCCAGCAGCCCAAGGACTAGCGGATACAATGAGCAGTTCTTC. Translation: CASSPRTSGYNEQFF.

The chain couples TRBV10-1 to TRBJ2-7, with 11 nucleotides matching TRBD2. The CDR3 consists of 17 residues. In germline, CDR1 is WNHNN, CDR2 SYGVQD (reference sequence). Germline trimming cut 2 bases from V and 0 bases from J; bases unmatched to any gene: 6. The CDR3 DNA sequence: TGCGCCAGCAGTGAGAATAGCGGGAGGGTCCGCTCCTACGAGCAGTACTTC. Translated: CASSENSGRVRSYEQYF.

This chain joins TRBV6-2 or TRBV6-3 and TRBJ2-7, with TRBD2 identical over 7 bases. CDR1 and CDR2 from the germline V gene are MNHEY and SVGEGT. The CDR3 spans 22 residues. V gave up 6 bases and J gave up 3 bases; unmatched junction bases: 32. CDR3 region: CASSHRDSGDRASGGGNYEQYF. The DNA for the CDR3 is TGTGCCAGCAGCCATCGGGACTCTGGCGATCGGGCTAGCGGAGGAGGGAACTACGAGCAGTACTTC.

The chain combines TRBV11-3 with TRBJ1-6, with 7 bases fitting TRBD1. Losses at the gene ends were 6 bases for V and 11 bases for J; bases not matched to a gene: 7. This CDR3 is built from 13 residues. Germline V gives CDR1 SGHNT, CDR2 YENEEA. The CDR3 nucleotides are TGTGCCAGCAGGACAGGGTTCAGGACACCCCTCCACTTT. Its translation: CASRTGFRTPLHF. Drawing the rest from reference TRBV11-3 and TRBJ1-6, the complete variable domain is EAGVVQSPRYKIIEKKQPVAFWCNPISGHNTLYWYLQNLGQGPELLIRYENEEAVDDSQLPKDRFSAERLKGVDSTLKIQPAELGDSAVYLCASRTGFRTPLHFGNGTRLTVT.

This chain uses TRBV4-1 with TRBJ1-2; TRBD1 is a possible D gene (5 bases). This CDR3 has 16 residues. Germline lookup yields CDR1 MGHRA and CDR2 YSYEKL. The V and J ends lost 0 bases and 7 bases respectively, with 18 bases between them. This CDR3 is CASSQDPEGSGGGYTF. As DNA, the CDR3 is TGCGCCAGCAGCCAAGATCCGGAGGGGTCGGGCGGTGGCTACACCTTC.

The chain employs TRBV5-8 and TRBJ1-5, with a weak D call TRBD1 (6 bases). The CDR3 contains 14 residues. Trimming removed 4 bases from V and 3 bases from J, with 11 bases in between. Germline values: CDR1 SGHTS, CDR2 YDEGEE. The CDR3 region is CASSAGQFNQPQHF. The DNA of the CDR3 is TGTGCCAGCAGCGCTGGACAGTTCAATCAGCCCCAGCATTTT.

This clone has more than one count but fewer than ten. This rearrangement joins TRBV5-4 to TRBJ1-6; D uncertain. V dropped 3 bases and J dropped 5 bases, with 15 bases sitting between them. The CDR3 has 16 amino acids. From germline, CDR1 is SGHNT and CDR2 YYREEE (reference sequence). The CDR3 spells CASSSPVSGDNSPLHF. As DNA, the CDR3 is TGTGCCAGCAGCTCCCCTGTCTCAGGCGATAATTCACCCCTCCACTTT.

This clone appeared once. This chain links TRBV5-1 with TRBJ2-6; TRBD1 matches at 7 bases. The CDR3 is 18 residues long. Germline values: CDR1 SGHRS, CDR2 YFSETQ. V lost 3 bases, J lost 4 bases, and 13 bases stayed unmatched. The CDR3 coding sequence is TGCGCCAGCAGCTCCCCGGGACAGCGGTTCCCGGGGGCCAACGTCCTGACTTTC. Protein product: CASSSPGQRFPGANVLTF.

The chain has TRBV2 and TRBJ1-5; perhaps TRBD1 as D (6 bases). With 4 bases removed from V and 1 base from J, the gap between germline ends came to 11 bases. Germline lookup yields CDR1 SNHLY and CDR2 FYNNEI. This CDR3 has 15 amino acids. Here the CDR3 reads CASSVITGSNQPQHF. The DNA for the CDR3 is TGTGCCAGCAGTGTGATTACAGGGAGCAATCAGCCCCAGCATTTT.

This clone has just one count. The chain links TRBV28 to TRBJ1-5; 9 nucleotides agree with TRBD1. From germline, CDR1 is MDHEN and CDR2 SYDVKM. V lost 4 bases and J lost 6; bases outside the gene matches: 7. The CDR3 is 15 amino acids. CDR3 region: CASSWGQGGGQPQHF. DNA of the CDR3: TGTGCCAGCAGTTGGGGACAGGGAGGGGGTCAGCCCCAGCATTTT.

V and J are TRBV11-2 and TRBJ1-6; D uncertain. The CDR3 has 14 amino acids. CDR1 SGHAT and CDR2 FQNNGV come from the germline V gene. V gave up 9 bases and J gave up 4 bases, with 13 bases separating them. The CDR3 sequence: CASTRELYNSPLHF. DNA of the CDR3: TGTGCCAGTACTCGGGAGCTATATAATTCACCCCTCCACTTT. The full variable domain, in which reference TRBV11-2 and TRBJ1-6 provide the parts outside the CDR3, is EAGVAQSPRYKIIEKRQSVAFWCNPISGHATLYWYQQILGQGPKLLIQFQNNGVVDDSQLPKDRFSAERLKGVDSTLKIQPAKLEDSAVYLCASTRELYNSPLHFGNGTRLTVT.

Concerning this clone: At one boundary the junction diverges from the germline segment, which might be a read error. The gene calls are TRBV28 and TRBJ1-4; TRBD1 aligns across 9 bases. Germline V gives CDR1 MDHEN, CDR2 SYDVKM. This CDR3 has 17 amino acids. CDR3 amino acids: CASTLGESGTGREKLFF. The CDR3, as DNA: TGTGCCAGCACTTTAGGGGAGTCCGGGACAGGGCGCGAAAAACTGTTTTTT.

This clone was seen a handful of times. The gene calls are TRBV5-1 and TRBJ2-5; 7 bases line up with TRBD2. Germline lookup yields CDR1 SGHRS and CDR2 YFSETQ. The CDR3 has 16 residues. The J segment lost 0 bases and the V segment lost 2 bases, leaving 7 bases of the junction unmatched. CDR3 bases: TGCGCCAGCAGCTTCAGGCCTAGCGGCAACCAAGAGACCCAGTACTTC. It translates to CASSFRPSGNQETQYF.